These T cell receptor beta chains were read from a single sample in a study of shared clonotypes between healthy human individuals. Here immunoSEQ multiplex PCR was the method, and the copy in TCRdb shows in-frame clones only, minus some. The sample holds about 1 million clones, roughly 80% seen once. The source material was memory CD4+ T cells sorted from blood. Receptors originate from a man between 18 and 35 years old in good health. Both conserved end residues are part of each CDR3. D genes are given only for firm matches. Not every row has a clone size; where given, it reads once, few, many or a size class.

V: TRBV2; length: 14; D: .; J: TRBJ2-7; size: .; DNA: TGTGCCAGCAGCCCTAGTAGGACATCGCACGAGCAGTACTTC; CDR3: CASSPSRTSHEQYF
V: TRBV18; length: 14; D: .; J: TRBJ1-2; size: .; DNA: TGTGCCAGCTCACCCAGGGGCGGAGGAGAAGGCTACACCTTC; CDR3: CASSPRGGGEGYTF
V: TRBV30; length: 11; D: .; J: TRBJ2-1; size: .; DNA: TGTGCCTGGAGTGCCAGATCTGATCTGTTCTTC; CDR3: CAWSARSDLFF
V: TRBV19; length: 14; D: .; J: TRBJ1-2; size: .; DNA: TGTGCCAGTAGTCCAGAGACGGCTACTTATGGCTACACCTTC; CDR3: CASSPETATYGYTF
V: TRBV5-4; length: 16; D: TRBD2; J: TRBJ2-7; size: .; DNA: TGTGCCAGCAGCTTGGCCGGGCTAGCGGGAGAGTACGAGCAGTACTTC; CDR3: CASSLAGLAGEYEQYF
V: TRBV20-1; length: 10; D: .; J: TRBJ2-1; size: few; DNA: TGCAGCCCCTTAGTGGATGAGCAGTTCTTC; CDR3: CSPLVDEQFF
V: TRBV7-2; length: 13; D: .; J: TRBJ2-3; size: .; DNA: TGTGCCAGCAGCCCCCAGGACGGCATTACGCAGTATTTT; CDR3: CASSPQDGITQYF
V: TRBV18; length: 13; D: .; J: TRBJ2-5; size: .; DNA: TGTGCCAGCTCTCCCGGGTCAAAAGAGACCCAGTACTTC; CDR3: CASSPGSKETQYF
V: TRBV30; length: 14; D: TRBD1; J: TRBJ1-2; size: .; DNA: TGTGCCTGGAATAGACCGGGACAGAACTATGGCTACACCTTC; CDR3: CAWNRPGQNYGYTF
V: TRBV19; length: 13; D: .; J: TRBJ2-7; size: .; DNA: TGTGCCAGTAGTATCCAGATCTCCTACGAGCAGTACTTC; CDR3: CASSIQISYEQYF
V: TRBV5-1; length: 13; D: .; J: TRBJ2-1; size: .; DNA: TGCGCCAGCAGGCGCGACAGATACAATGAGCAGTTCTTC; CDR3: CASRRDRYNEQFF
V: TRBV11-3; length: 13; D: TRBD1; J: TRBJ2-5; size: .; DNA: TGTGCCAGCAGCCCCCGGACAGGGGAGACCCAGTACTTC; CDR3: CASSPRTGETQYF
V: TRBV2; length: 14; D: .; J: TRBJ1-2; size: .; DNA: TGTGCCAGCAGTGCCACAGGGACCAGCTATGGCTACACCTTC; CDR3: CASSATGTSYGYTF
V: TRBV7-8; length: 14; D: .; J: TRBJ2-6; size: .; DNA: TGTGCCAGCAGCGCAGGCGCTGGGGCCAACGTCCTGACTTTC; CDR3: CASSAGAGANVLTF
V: TRBV29-1; length: 11; D: .; J: TRBJ1-2; size: .; DNA: TGCAGCGTTCTCGGACACTATGGCTACACCTTC; CDR3: CSVLGHYGYTF
V: TRBV2; length: 15; D: .; J: TRBJ2-1; size: once; DNA: TGTGCCAGCAGTGCCCCAGTTCGCTCCTACAATGAGCAGTTCTTC; CDR3: CASSAPVRSYNEQFF
V: TRBV5-6; length: 16; D: TRBD1; J: TRBJ2-7; size: .; DNA: TGTGCCAGCAGCCACTACCGGGACAGATTCTCCTACGAGCAGTACTTC; CDR3: CASSHYRDRFSYEQYF
V: TRBV11-2; length: 15; D: .; J: TRBJ2-2; size: .; DNA: TGTGCCAGCAGCTTAGCTAATGCGGGGACCGGGGAGCTGTTTTTT; CDR3: CASSLANAGTGELFF
V: TRBV6-5; length: 11; D: .; J: TRBJ2-1; size: .; DNA: TGTGCCAGCAGTTATATGTATGAGCAGTTCTTC; CDR3: CASSYMYEQFF
V: TRBV30; length: 12; D: .; J: TRBJ2-6; size: .; DNA: TGTGCCTGGACCCCTGGGGCCAACGTCCTGACTTTC; CDR3: CAWTPGANVLTF
V: TRBV28; length: 12; D: TRBD1; J: TRBJ1-2; size: .; DNA: TGTGCCAGCGACAGGGGCGGCTATGGCTACACCTTC; CDR3: CASDRGGYGYTF
V: TRBV5-4; length: 14; D: .; J: TRBJ1-2; size: .; DNA: TGTGCCAGCACCCCCGGGGGCAAGAACTATGGCTACACCTTC; CDR3: CASTPGGKNYGYTF
V: TRBV28; length: 14; D: .; J: TRBJ1-4; size: few; DNA: TGTGCCAGCAGTGAGCCCCTTAAGGGTGAAAAACTGTTTTTT; CDR3: CASSEPLKGEKLFF
V: TRBV5-1; length: 15; D: .; J: TRBJ1-1; size: .; DNA: TGCGCCAGCAGCTTGAGTTCGGGCATGAACACTGAAGCTTTCTTT; CDR3: CASSLSSGMNTEAFF